A single sample gave rise to the 23 T cell receptor beta chains below, sequenced in a study of blood T cell repertoires in COVID-19. The repertoire was sequenced with immunoSEQ multiplex PCR; TCRdb's copy has only in-frame clones and lacks some. In the table there are around 210,000 clones, about 88% of which are singletons. Sequencing was performed on peripheral blood. These receptors were collected from a man aged 50-60 years with COVID-19, enrolled during active disease.

In this sample, this clone turned up once. CDR3 DNA sequence: TGCGCCAGCAGCGCTGGGACTAGCTACGAGCAGTACTTC. This gives the protein CASSAGTSYEQYF. The chain uses TRBV10-2 and TRBJ2-7, with 8 bases that match TRBD2. With V trimmed by 6 bases and J by 3 bases, 4 bases remained unmatched. Germline assignment: CDR1 WSHSY and CDR2 SAAADI. CDR3 length: 13 amino acids.

The chain is built from TRBV4-3 and TRBJ2-3; 7 bases match TRBD2. This CDR3 has 16 amino acids. The V gene end was trimmed by 1 base and the J gene end by 4 bases; junction bases not matched to a gene: 8. Germline loops: CDR1 LGHNA, CDR2 YSLEER. The CDR3 loop reads CASSQVIAGGSDTQYF. Here the CDR3 DNA reads TGCGCCAGCAGCCAAGTGATAGCCGGGGGGTCAGATACGCAGTATTTT.

This rearrangement joins TRBV28 to TRBJ2-1; a weak D match, TRBD2 (6 bases). The length of the CDR3 is 14 residues. Germline assignment: CDR1 MDHEN and CDR2 SYDVKM. The V and J ends lost 8 bases and 0 bases respectively, with 11 bases between them. CDR3 sequence reads: CASGGWSSYNEQFF. The CDR3 nucleotides are TGTGCCAGCGGGGGGTGGAGCTCCTACAATGAGCAGTTCTTC.

This clone was detected only once. The V call is TRBV27, the J call TRBJ1-2; TRBD1 aligns across 10 bases. The CDR3 has 15 amino acids. The germline gives CDR1 MNHEY, CDR2 SMNVEV (reference sequence). V shed 5 bases and J 5 bases; nucleotides not matched to a gene: 8. In nucleotides, the CDR3 is TGTGCCAGCAGTCCGAACGGACAGGGGGGTTATGGCTACACCTTC. It translates to CASSPNGQGGYGYTF.

This clone was recorded only once. V gene TRBV3-1 (or the pseudogene TRBV3-2) combines with J gene TRBJ2-1, with a weak D call TRBD2 (7 bases). CDR1 and CDR2 (germline): LGHDT, YNNKEL (reference sequence). The germline V and J ends were trimmed by 2 bases and 7 bases, with 9 bases remaining between them. The CDR3 is 13 amino acids. The chain's CDR3 is CASSQRGANEQFF. DNA of the CDR3: TGTGCCAGCAGCCAACGGGGGGCAAATGAGCAGTTCTTC.

The rearrangement links TRBV12-3 or TRBV12-4 to TRBJ2-7; D might be TRBD1 (6 bases). Trimming pared 5 bases from V and 5 bases from J, leaving 10 bases between. This CDR3 has 12 amino acids. CDR3 sequence (DNA): TGTGCCAGCAGTACAGGGAACCACGAGCAGTACTTC. Translating gives CASSTGNHEQYF.

V and J are TRBV6-1 and TRBJ2-7; 7 bases are a match to TRBD1. Trimming took 4 bases from V and 3 from J; bases not matched to a gene: 15. The CDR3 totals 17 residues. CDR1 and CDR2 from the germline V gene are MNHNS and SASEGT. The CDR3 DNA sequence: TGTGCCAGCAGTGTCTCCTTTGACCGGGACAGACGCTACGAGCAGTACTTC. As protein: CASSVSFDRDRRYEQYF.

In its sample, this clone was seen a few times. The rearrangement uses TRBV27 and TRBJ1-1, with 7 bases fitting TRBD1. Germline loops: CDR1 MNHEY, CDR2 SMNVEV (reference sequence). Trimming removed 2 bases from V and 11 bases from J; junction bases left unmatched: 14. The CDR3 spans 15 residues. The CDR3 loop is CASSLPGQSTCVAFF. The CDR3, as DNA: TGTGCCAGCAGTTTACCGGGACAGAGTACCTGTGTTGCTTTCTTT.

This clone was seen a few times. The CDR3 region has the DNA TGTGCCAGCAGCCTGACAGCTCTAGGAGCTTTCTTT. This translates into CASSLTALGAFF. This sequence joins TRBV7-9 and TRBJ1-1, with D possibly matching TRBD1 (5 bases). The CDR3 spans 12 residues. CDR1 and CDR2 (germline): SEHNR, FQNEAQ (reference sequence). With 5 bases removed from V and 10 bases from J, the gap between germline ends came to 14 bases.

This clone was seen a single time. The chain links TRBV9 to TRBJ2-7; the D gene is possibly TRBD2 (6 bases). V lost 0 bases and J 0 bases, leaving 16 bases between the germline ends. Germline V gene sequence: CDR1 SGDLS, CDR2 YYNGEE. This CDR3 contains 17 residues. The CDR3 is CASSVADGGVNSYEQYF. The CDR3 DNA reads TGTGCCAGCAGCGTAGCGGATGGAGGGGTGAACTCCTACGAGCAGTACTTC.

The chain uses TRBV5-6 and TRBJ2-3; no clear D gene. Germline values: CDR1 SGHDT, CDR2 YYEEEE. V dropped 2 bases and J dropped 0 bases, with 7 bases sitting between them. The CDR3 loop spans 14 amino acids. The CDR3 loop is CASSFFLSTDTQYF. The CDR3 DNA follows: TGTGCCAGCAGCTTTTTCTTGAGCACAGATACGCAGTATTTT. Drawing the rest from reference TRBV5-6 and TRBJ2-3, the complete variable domain is DAGVTQSPTHLIKTRGQQVTLRCSPKSGHDTVSWYQQALGQGPQFIFQYYEEEERQRGNFPDRFSGHQFPNYSSELNVNALLLGDSALYLCASSFFLSTDTQYFGPGTRLTVL.

CDR3 coding DNA: TGTGCCAGTAGTATAGACCTGGGACTAGCGGGTACTGGTACGCAGTATTTT. Its protein is CASSIDLGLAGTGTQYF. V and J are TRBV19 and TRBJ2-3; 12 nucleotides agree with TRBD2. The J segment lost 8 bases and the V segment lost 0 bases, leaving 9 bases of the junction unmatched. This CDR3 contains 17 residues. CDR1 is LNHDA and CDR2 is SQIVND in the germline V gene (reference sequence).

V is TRBV27 and J is TRBJ1-5, with D maybe TRBD1 (6 bases). V was clipped by 6 bases and J by 0 bases, with 15 bases between them. Germline V gene sequence: CDR1 MNHEY, CDR2 SMNVEV (reference sequence). The CDR3 covers 16 residues. CDR3 nucleotides: TGTGCCAGCAGCCTCTTTGGGGGGGCTAGCAATCAGCCCCAGCATTTT. It specifies CASSLFGGASNQPQHF.

The V call is TRBV5-1, the J call TRBJ2-7, with 7 bases fitting TRBD1. Germline V gene lookup returns CDR1 SGHRS and CDR2 YFSETQ. Trimming removed 0 bases from V and 2 bases from J; junction bases left unmatched: 5. CDR3 length equals 15 residues. The CDR3 bases are TGCGCCAGCAGCTTGGCCAGCCAGGGGGCCTACGAGCAGTACTTC. Translated, it gives CASSLASQGAYEQYF.

The V gene is TRBV3-1 (or the pseudogene TRBV3-2), the J gene TRBJ1-4, with a tentative D call TRBD1 (5 bases). The CDR3 runs to 13 residues. CDR1 and CDR2 from the germline V gene are LGHDT and YNNKEL (reference sequence). V was trimmed by 0 bases and J by 14 bases, leaving 13 bases between them. CDR3 sequence: CASSQEGTGGLFF. The CDR3 DNA follows: TGTGCCAGCAGCCAAGAGGGGACGGGAGGTCTGTTTTTT.

This clone was picked up one time. A read error may produce the germline difference seen at one junction end. The genes are TRBV3-1 (or the pseudogene TRBV3-2) and TRBJ2-7; D is undetermined. Germline V gene lookup returns CDR1 LGHDT and CDR2 YNNKEL (reference sequence). The CDR3 has 13 amino acids. This CDR3 reads CASSQGASSEQYF. CDR3 in DNA: TGTGCCAGCAGCCAAGGGGCCTCCTCCGAGCAGTACTTC.

The chain joins TRBV19 to TRBJ1-1; maybe TRBD1 (6 bases). This CDR3 spans 12 amino acids. Germline V gene sequence: CDR1 LNHDA, CDR2 SQIVND (reference sequence). The ends were cut back, 5 bases at V and 7 bases at J, with 11 bases in the middle. CDR3 sequence: CASSVQGNEAFF. Here the CDR3 DNA reads TGTGCCAGTAGTGTACAGGGAAATGAAGCTTTCTTT.

V usage is TRBV5-1 and J usage is TRBJ2-1; 12 nucleotides line up with TRBD2. The CDR3 has 15 residues. V was clipped by 4 bases and J by 8 bases; unmatched bases: 7. Germline values: CDR1 SGHRS, CDR2 YFSETQ. CDR3 sequence reads: CASSPGLAGLYEQFF. In DNA, the CDR3 is TGCGCCAGCAGCCCAGGACTAGCGGGATTGTATGAGCAGTTCTTC.

The CDR3 region is CASSVGAGGRPGEQFF. CDR3 in DNA: TGTGCCAGCAGCGTAGGCGCTGGGGGCAGGCCGGGGGAGCAGTTCTTC. The chain has TRBV9 and TRBJ2-1, with D possibly being TRBD1 (6 bases). The germline CDR1 and CDR2 sequences are SGDLS and YYNGEE. The CDR3 is made up of 16 amino acids. The V gene lost 0 bases and the J gene lost 10 bases, with 20 bases spanning the gap.

CDR3 coding DNA: TGTGCCATCAGTGCCACCAGGGACAGGGGCTACGAGCAGTACTTC. It encodes CAISATRDRGYEQYF. The chain couples TRBV10-3 to TRBJ2-7; 10 bases line up with TRBD1. Germline CDR1 reads ENHRY; CDR2 reads SYGVKD. V gave up 4 bases and J gave up 3 bases; unmatched junction bases: 6. CDR3 length equals 15 residues.

The V gene is TRBV5-6, the J gene TRBJ1-4; the D is unclear. CDR3 length equals 13 residues. V lost 0 bases to trimming and J lost 8 bases, with 8 bases between them. Germline CDR1 is SGHDT and CDR2 is YYEEEE. This chain's CDR3 is CASSLAGSEKLFF. CDR3 nucleotides: TGTGCCAGCAGCTTGGCGGGGAGCGAAAAACTGTTTTTT.

V usage is TRBV7-9 and J usage is TRBJ2-5, with 8 bases aligning to TRBD1. CDR3 length equals 17 residues. The V and J ends lost 1 base and 4 bases, in that order; junction bases with no gene match: 11. Germline CDR1 reads SEHNR; CDR2 reads FQNEAQ (reference sequence). In nucleotides, the CDR3 is TGTGCCAGCAGCTTAGACTTCCGGGACAGGATAAGAGAGACCCAGTACTTC. As protein: CASSLDFRDRIRETQYF.

V is TRBV5-1 and J is TRBJ1-1; possible D gene TRBD1, 6 bases. The CDR3 loop spans 15 amino acids. V lost 0 bases and J lost 5, with 14 bases in between. Germline V gene data show CDR1 as SGHRS and CDR2 as YFSETQ. CDR3 protein: CASSLVEGGGTEAFF. CDR3 bases: TGCGCCAGCAGCTTGGTAGAAGGGGGTGGAACTGAAGCTTTCTTT.